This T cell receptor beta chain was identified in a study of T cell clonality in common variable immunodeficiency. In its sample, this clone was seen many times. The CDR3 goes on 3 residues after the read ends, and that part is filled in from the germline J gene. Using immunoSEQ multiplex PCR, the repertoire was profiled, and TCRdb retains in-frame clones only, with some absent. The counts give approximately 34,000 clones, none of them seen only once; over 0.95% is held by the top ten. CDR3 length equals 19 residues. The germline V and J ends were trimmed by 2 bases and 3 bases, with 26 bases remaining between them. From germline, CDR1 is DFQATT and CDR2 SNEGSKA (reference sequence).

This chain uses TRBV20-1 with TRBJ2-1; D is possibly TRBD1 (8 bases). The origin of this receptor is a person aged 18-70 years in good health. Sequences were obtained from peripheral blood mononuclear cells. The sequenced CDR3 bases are TGCAGTGCTAGACGAACCTCAGGGGGCGGAGGGAGGGGCTACAATGAG. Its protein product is CSARRTSGGGGRGYNE. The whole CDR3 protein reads CSARRTSGGGGRGYNEQFF.